This T cell receptor beta chain was captured by sequencing in a study of cytomegalovirus exposure and HLA in healthy donors. Turning to the study itself: Most donors, around 81% of a few hundred genotyped, fell in the Caucasian-associated ancestry cluster.

Study-level results: Reports credit the classifier with highly specific, highly sensitive diagnosis of cytomegalovirus status.

The PCR made use of 60 Vbeta and 13 Jbeta primers. This table comes from immunoSEQ multiplex PCR, and its TCRdb copy is limited to in-frame clones, with some not included. The sample records some 150,000 clones, around 72% being singletons. This clone has more than one count but fewer than ten. Its antigen remains unknown. The clonotype originates from a man aged 45 to 65 in good health and CMV-seropositive. The specimen was PBMCs.

The CDR3 DNA reads TGTGCCAGCAGTTACTCCTGGGCGGAGACCCAGTACTTC. This gives the protein CASSYSWAETQYF. The V gene is TRBV6-5, the J gene TRBJ2-5, with no clear D. Germline V gene data show CDR1 as MNHEY and CDR2 as SVGAGI. The length of the CDR3 is 13 residues. Trimming cost V 0 bases and J 5 bases, with 7 bases left between them.